A single sample is the source of the 10 T cell receptor beta chains below, sequenced in a study of T cells after yellow fever vaccination. TCRdb processed the 5' RACE reads anew with MiXCR; each CDR3 protein has one entry. The table lists about 320,000 distinct CDR3 sequences, about 4.5% of them singletons. The sequenced sample was PBMCs, obtained 15 days after the yellow fever booster vaccination. The receptor source for this set is a man between 18 and 29 years old who received the YFV17D yellow fever vaccine.

A few counts support this clonotype. The chain recombines TRBV6-2 or TRBV6-3 with TRBJ2-7, with D possibly being TRBD1 or TRBD2 (5 bases each). V lost 2 bases and J 7 bases, leaving 15 bases between the germline ends. Germline-derived CDR1 and CDR2 are MNHEY and SVGEGT. This CDR3 is built from 14 residues. The CDR3 DNA follows: TGTGCCAGCAGTTACGGACACCCCCCGGGAGAGCAGTACTTC. Translation: CASSYGHPPGEQYF.

Regarding this clonotype: One end of the junction varies from germline; a read error may be responsible. This chain joins TRBV30 and TRBJ1-1; maybe TRBD1 (6 bases). There are 15 residues in the CDR3. CDR1 GTSNPN and CDR2 SVGIG come from the germline V gene (reference sequence). This chain's CDR3 is CAWSKAGLWDTDAFF. In nucleotides, the CDR3 is TGTGCCTGGAGCAAAGCAGGCTTATGGGACACTGATGCTTTCTTT.

This clonotype was seen ten or more times. The rearrangement joins TRBV28 to TRBJ1-4; no definite D call. The CDR3 is 13 residues long. CDR1 and CDR2 (germline): MDHEN, SYDVKM. V shed 6 bases and J shed 8 bases, with 13 bases lying between them. The CDR3 is CASRPRLWEKLFF. CDR3 coding DNA: TGTGCCAGCAGACCCAGGCTGTGGGAAAAACTGTTTTTT.

The V and J genes are TRBV5-1 and TRBJ2-5, with unresolved D. CDR1 and CDR2 (germline): SGHRS, YFSETQ. CDR3 size: 14 residues. The germline V and J ends were trimmed by 2 bases and 3 bases, with 11 bases remaining between them. The CDR3 is CASSLFGAEETQYF. The CDR3 DNA follows: TGCGCCAGCAGCTTATTCGGTGCCGAAGAGACCCAGTACTTC.

This clonotype was detected a few times. V and J are TRBV15 and TRBJ2-2, with D maybe TRBD1 (5 bases). The CDR3 sequence is 16 residues long. Germline V gene lookup returns CDR1 LNHNV and CDR2 YYDKDF (reference sequence). With 8 bases removed from V and 2 bases from J, the gap between germline ends came to 18 bases. The CDR3 region has the DNA TGTGCCACCCGCGGAGTTCGTAGGGGAAACACCGGGGAGCTGTTTTTT. Protein: CATRGVRRGNTGELFF. Combining the CDR3 with reference TRBV15 and TRBJ2-2 gives the whole variable domain DAMVIQNPRYQVTQFGKPVTLSCSQTLNHNVMYWYQQKSSQAPKLLFHYYDKDFNNEADTPDNFQSRRPNTSFCFLDIRSPGLGDTAMYLCATRGVRRGNTGELFFGEGSRLTVL.

In its sample, this clonotype was seen many times. The chain combines TRBV7-2 with TRBJ1-2, with TRBD1 identical over 8 bases. Per germline, CDR1 SGHTA and CDR2 FQGNSA. The CDR3 has 14 amino acids. The junction had 5 bases not matched to a gene; V was cut back by 5 bases and J by 3 bases. CDR3 in amino acids: CASSTSGQDYGYTF. The CDR3 DNA follows: TGTGCCAGCAGCACCTCGGGACAGGACTATGGCTACACCTTC. Full variable domain (missing parts from reference TRBV7-2 and TRBJ1-2): GAGVSQSPSNKVTEKGKDVELRCDPISGHTALYWYRQSLGQGLEFLIYFQGNSAPDKSGLPSDRFSAERTGGSVSTLTIQRTQQEDSAVYLCASSTSGQDYGYTFGSGTRLTVV.

The table lists this clonotype with many counts. J is TRBJ2-2 and V is TRBV2; tentative D call: TRBD1 (6 bases). The V gene's germline CDR1 is SNHLY and CDR2 FYNNEI. The germline V and J ends were trimmed by 8 bases and 6 bases, with 16 bases remaining between them. The CDR3 sequence is 14 residues long. As DNA, the CDR3 is TGTGCCAGCTCAACAGGGCTTCAGTCCGGGGAGCTGTTTTTT. This gives the protein CASSTGLQSGELFF.

This clonotype was observed many times. The CDR3, as DNA: TGTGCCAGCAGCTTATACCCTGGGATCACTGAAGCTTTCTTT. This sequence encodes CASSLYPGITEAFF. The genes are TRBV7-3 and TRBJ1-1; D gene ambiguous. The germline V gene encodes CDR1 SGHTA and CDR2 FQGTGA. Trimming removed 2 bases at V and 4 bases at J, with 11 bases between. The CDR3 has 14 amino acids. The full variable domain, in which reference TRBV7-3 and TRBJ1-1 provide the parts outside the CDR3, is GAGVSQTPSNKVTEKGKYVELRCDPISGHTALYWYRQSLGQGPEFLIYFQGTGAADDSGLPNDRFFAVRPEGSVSTLKIQRTERGDSAVYLCASSLYPGITEAFFGQGTRLTVV.

This clonotype was seen a handful of times. CDR3 bases: TGCGCCAGCAGCCAAGTAGAGAATCAGCCCCAGCATTTT. Translation: CASSQVENQPQHF. V usage is TRBV4-1 and J usage is TRBJ1-5; unclear D gene. This CDR3 has 13 residues. V dropped 1 base and J dropped 4 bases, with 5 bases sitting between them. Germline V gene lookup returns CDR1 MGHRA and CDR2 YSYEKL.

The sample holds a few counts of this clonotype. CDR3 amino acids: CASSPPGGADTQYF. CDR3 sequence (DNA): TGTGCCAGCTCACCACCGGGGGGTGCAGATACGCAGTATTTT. The rearrangement links TRBV18 to TRBJ2-3; D is possibly TRBD2 (6 bases). V was trimmed by 0 bases and J by 4 bases, leaving 8 bases between them. The CDR3 is made up of 14 amino acids. The germline CDR1 and CDR2 sequences are KGHSH and LQKENI.